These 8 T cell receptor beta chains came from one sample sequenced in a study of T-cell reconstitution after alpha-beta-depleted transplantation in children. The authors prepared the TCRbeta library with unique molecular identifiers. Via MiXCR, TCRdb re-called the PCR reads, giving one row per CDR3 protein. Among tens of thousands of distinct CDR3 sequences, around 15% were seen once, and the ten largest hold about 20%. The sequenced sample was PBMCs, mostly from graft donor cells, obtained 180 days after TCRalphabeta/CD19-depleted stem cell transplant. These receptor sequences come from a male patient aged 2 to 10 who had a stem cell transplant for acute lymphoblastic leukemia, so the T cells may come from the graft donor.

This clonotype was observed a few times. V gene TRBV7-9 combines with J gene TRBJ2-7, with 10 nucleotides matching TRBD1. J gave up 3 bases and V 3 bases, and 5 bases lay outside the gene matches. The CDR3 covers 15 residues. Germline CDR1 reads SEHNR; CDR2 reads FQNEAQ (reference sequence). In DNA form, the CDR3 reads TGTGCCAGCAGCTTGGGCGGGACAGGGGACTACGAGCAGTACTTC. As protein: CASSLGGTGDYEQYF.

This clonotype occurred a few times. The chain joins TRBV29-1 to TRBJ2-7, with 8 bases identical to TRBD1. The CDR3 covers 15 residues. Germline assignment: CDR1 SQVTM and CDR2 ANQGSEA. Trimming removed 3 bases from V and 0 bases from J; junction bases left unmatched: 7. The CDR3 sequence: CSVDGAGGNSYEQYF. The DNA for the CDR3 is TGCAGCGTTGACGGGGCAGGGGGCAACTCCTACGAGCAGTACTTC.

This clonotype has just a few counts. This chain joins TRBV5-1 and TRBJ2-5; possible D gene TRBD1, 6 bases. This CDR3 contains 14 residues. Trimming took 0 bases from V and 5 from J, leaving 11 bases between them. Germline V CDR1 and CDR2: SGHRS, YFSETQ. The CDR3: CASSLVGARETQYF. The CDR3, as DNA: TGCGCCAGCAGCTTGGTGGGGGCCAGGGAGACCCAGTACTTC. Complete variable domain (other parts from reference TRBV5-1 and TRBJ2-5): KAGVTQTPRYLIKTRGQQVTLSCSPISGHRSVSWYQQTPGQGLQFLFEYFSETQRNKGNFPGRFSGRQFSNSRSEMNVSTLELGDSALYLCASSLVGARETQYFGPGTRLLVL.

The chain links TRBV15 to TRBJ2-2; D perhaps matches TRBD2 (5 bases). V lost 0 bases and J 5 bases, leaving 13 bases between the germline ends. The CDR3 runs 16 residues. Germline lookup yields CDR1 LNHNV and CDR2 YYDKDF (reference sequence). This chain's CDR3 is CATSREFGVGTGELFF. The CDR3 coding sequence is TGTGCCACCAGCAGAGAATTCGGGGTAGGAACCGGGGAGCTGTTTTTT.

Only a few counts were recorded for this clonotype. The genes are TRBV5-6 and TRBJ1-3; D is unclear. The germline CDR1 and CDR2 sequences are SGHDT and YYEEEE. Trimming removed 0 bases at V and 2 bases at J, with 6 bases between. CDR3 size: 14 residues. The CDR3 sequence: CASSLGQPGNTIYF. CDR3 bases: TGTGCCAGCAGCTTGGGACAACCTGGAAACACCATATATTTT.

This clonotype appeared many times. The CDR3 sequence: CASSPGRETYEQYF. CDR3 DNA sequence: TGTGCCAGCAGCCCGGGACGGGAAACCTACGAGCAGTACTTC. The chain carries TRBV11-2 and TRBJ2-7; D possibly matches TRBD1 or TRBD2 (5 bases each). CDR1 and CDR2 (germline): SGHAT, FQNNGV. Trimming pared 5 bases from V and 2 bases from J, leaving 13 bases between. This CDR3 spans 14 amino acids.

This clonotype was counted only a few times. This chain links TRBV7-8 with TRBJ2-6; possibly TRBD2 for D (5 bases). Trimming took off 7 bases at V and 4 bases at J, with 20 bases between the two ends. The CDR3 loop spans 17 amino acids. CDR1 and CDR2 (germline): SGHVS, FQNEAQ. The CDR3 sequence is CASTNPGSGLGANVLTF. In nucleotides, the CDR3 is TGTGCCAGCACCAACCCTGGCTCGGGGTTAGGGGCCAACGTCCTGACTTTC.

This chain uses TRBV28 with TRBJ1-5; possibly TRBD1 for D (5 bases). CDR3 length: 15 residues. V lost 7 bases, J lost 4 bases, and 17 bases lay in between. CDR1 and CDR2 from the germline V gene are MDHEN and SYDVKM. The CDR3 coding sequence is TGTGCCAGCACCAACCGGGCAGGGAGTAATCAGCCCCAGCATTTT. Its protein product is CASTNRAGSNQPQHF.